Listed below are T cell receptor beta chains from one sample, sequenced in a study of beta chain features in type 1 diabetes. Generated by immunoSEQ multiplex PCR, the TCRdb table keeps only in-frame clones and is missing some. The table has some 360,000 clones, 15% to 20% seen once. The source material was naive CD4+ T cells from blood. All receptors derive from a woman aged 18-29 years in good health. Each CDR3 is given without its conserved first and last residue. The order of the fields is J gene, V gene, CDR3 protein.

>TRBJ1-2|TRBV30
AWSLSYGYT
>TRBJ2-3|TRBV18
ASSHLAGVTDTQY
>TRBJ2-2|TRBV27
ASSYRGQNTGELF
>TRBJ1-1|TRBV7-9
ASSPGTGMRGPEAF
>TRBJ2-1|TRBV11-2
ASSFAGAGGSYNEQF
>TRBJ2-2|TRBV15
ATSRERRNTGELF
>TRBJ2-1|TRBV30
AWGALPSSYNEQF
>TRBJ1-3|TRBV30
AWSRKTPSRTIY
>TRBJ1-4|TRBV27
ASGWQAEKLF
>TRBJ1-2|TRBV20-1
SASGRAGYT
>TRBJ2-6|TRBV18
ASSRDSGANVLT
>TRBJ2-7|TRBV7-9
ASSLAADTYEQY
>TRBJ1-1|TRBV15
ATSSRDTWNTEAF